Below, one T cell receptor beta chain is given with its context. The source of the sample is a study of blood T cell repertoires in COVID-19. Study context: The United States, Italy and Spain supplied acute and convalescent COVID-19 samples. T cells, B-cell-depleted T cells, or PBMCs supplied cDNA or gDNA.

Germline CDR1 and CDR2: SEHNR and FQNEAQ (reference sequence). V lost 3 bases, J lost 0 bases, and 12 bases lay in between. This CDR3 is built from 16 residues. As handled by the study authors: Reference gene primer amplification yielded estimated nucleated cell counts. Assay used: immunoSEQ multiplex PCR; TCRdb lists only in-frame clones, some missing. From that table come the V and J calls and clone size; the DNA was used to work out D and trimming. The table lists 85,000 to 95,000 clones, 80% to 95% of them singletons, with over 3.5% in the top ten. This receptor was taken from a woman aged 45-59 years in a cohort sampled during active COVID-19. The chain employs TRBV7-9 and TRBJ1-3; D uncertain. Sequencing input: peripheral blood. The CDR3, as DNA: TGTGCCAGCAGCTTCGATAGGCGGTACTCTGGAAACACCATATATTTT. Protein product: CASSFDRRYSGNTIYF.